This TCR beta chain was sequenced during a study of blood T cell repertoires in COVID-19. For the study at large: Acute and convalescent COVID-19 specimens originated in the United States, Italy and Spain. T cells, B-cell-depleted T cells, or PBMCs supplied cDNA or gDNA.

Authors' methods: Researchers report that nucleated cell counts were estimated from reference gene primer amplification. Here immunoSEQ multiplex PCR was the method, and the copy in TCRdb shows in-frame clones only, minus some. That table is the source of V, J and clone size, and D and trimming were worked out from the DNA. The repertoire has tens of thousands of clones, roughly 80% of them found once; the top ten carry more than 14%. The sequenced sample was peripheral blood. The sequence was collected from a man aged 50-60 years with active or convalescent COVID-19.

DNA for the CDR3: TGCGCCAGCAGTGTAGGGACAGAGCAGACCCAGTACTTC. As protein: CASSVGTEQTQYF. The chain uses TRBV10-2 and TRBJ2-5, with 7 bases fitting TRBD1. CDR3 size: 13 residues. Losses at the gene ends were 4 bases for V and 6 bases for J; bases not matched to a gene: 5. Germline V gene data show CDR1 as WSHSY and CDR2 as SAAADI.